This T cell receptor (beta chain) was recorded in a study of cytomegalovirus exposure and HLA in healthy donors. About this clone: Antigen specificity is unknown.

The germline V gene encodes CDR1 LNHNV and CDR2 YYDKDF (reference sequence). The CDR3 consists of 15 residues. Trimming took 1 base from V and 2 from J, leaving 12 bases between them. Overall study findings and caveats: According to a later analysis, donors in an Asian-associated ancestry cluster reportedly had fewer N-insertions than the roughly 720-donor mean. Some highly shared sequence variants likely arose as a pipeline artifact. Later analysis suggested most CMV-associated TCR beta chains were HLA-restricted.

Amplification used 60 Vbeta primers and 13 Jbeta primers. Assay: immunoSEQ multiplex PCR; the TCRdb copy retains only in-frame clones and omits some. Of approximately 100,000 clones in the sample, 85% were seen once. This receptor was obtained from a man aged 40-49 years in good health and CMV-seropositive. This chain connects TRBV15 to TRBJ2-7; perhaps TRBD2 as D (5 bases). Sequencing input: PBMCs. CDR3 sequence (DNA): TGTGCCACCAGCAGAGGGGTAGAACTAGCCTACGAGCAGTACTTC. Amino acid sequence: CATSRGVELAYEQYF.